The present TCR beta chain was sequenced within a study of blood T cell repertoires in COVID-19. Study in general: Samples came from the United States, Italy and Spain, spanning acute and convalescent COVID-19.

Those who participated ranged in age from roughly 18 to 89 years and resided in some 24 US areas. Assignment of participants to cohorts was predicated upon participant-reported clinical history. Study processing details: Researchers report that nucleated cell counts were estimated from reference gene primer amplification. Libraries were prepared by immunoSEQ multiplex PCR; TCRdb keeps only in-frame clonotypes and omits some of them. V, J and clone size are those of that table, while D and trimming were read from the DNA. Found here are nearly 350,000 clones, about 90% of them singletons; the top ten hold roughly 0.94%. The CDR3 length is 15 residues. Trimming pared 3 bases from V and 9 bases from J, leaving 15 bases between. Germline CDR1 reads MNHNS; CDR2 reads SASEGT.

The TCR sequence derives from a woman aged 25 to 39 who had recovered from COVID-19. The chain recombines TRBV6-1 with TRBJ1-6, with a possible D match to TRBD1 (6 bases). The specimen was PBMCs or T cells enriched from blood (not recorded which). The CDR3 here is CASSDPGATPSPLHF. The DNA for the CDR3 is TGTGCCAGCAGTGACCCAGGGGCCACCCCTTCACCCCTCCACTTT.